Below are 32 T cell receptor beta chains sequenced from a single sample in a study of blood T cell repertoires in COVID-19. Some clones are missing from TCRdb's copy, which holds only in-frame ones; the method was immunoSEQ multiplex PCR. This sample has more than 300,000 clones, with around 83% found just once. What was sequenced was peripheral blood. The receptors come from a woman aged 50 to 65 with acute or convalescent COVID-19.

This clone was observed a few times. V and J are TRBV24-1 and TRBJ1-2, with D tentatively TRBD1 (6 bases). Germline V gene lookup returns CDR1 KGHDR and CDR2 SFDVKD. This CDR3 region has 14 residues. Between the trimmed V and J ends, which lost 6 bases and 2 bases, there was a span of 12 bases. The CDR3 loop is CATSPGTLNYGYTF. CDR3 DNA: TGTGCCACCAGTCCCGGGACATTGAACTATGGCTACACCTTC.

The gene calls are TRBV24-1 and TRBJ2-5, with D unclear. The CDR3 is 12 residues long. V was trimmed by 4 bases and J by 2 bases, leaving 4 bases between them. Germline lookup yields CDR1 KGHDR and CDR2 SFDVKD. CDR3: CATSDFQETQYF. Here the CDR3 DNA reads TGTGCCACCAGTGACTTTCAAGAGACCCAGTACTTC.

The chain links TRBV24-1 to TRBJ2-2; D might be TRBD2 (6 bases). Deletions cut 2 bases from V and 5 bases from J, with 11 bases between. Germline V gene lookup returns CDR1 KGHDR and CDR2 SFDVKD. This CDR3 region has 15 residues. The CDR3: CATSDSSGRTGELFF. The CDR3 coding sequence is TGTGCCACCAGTGATTCGTCAGGGAGGACCGGGGAGCTGTTTTTT.

This clone has just one count. The chain links TRBV5-4 to TRBJ2-3; 13 bases line up with TRBD2. CDR3 length equals 16 residues. Germline-derived CDR1 and CDR2 are SGHNT and YYREEE (reference sequence). V was pared by 3 bases and J by 4 bases, with 5 bases of the junction left unmatched. In DNA, the CDR3 is TGTGCCAGCAGCTCAGGGACTAGCGGGGCCGCAGATACGCAGTATTTT. It codes for CASSSGTSGAADTQYF.

The gene calls are TRBV5-6 and TRBJ1-1, with TRBD1 matching over 8 bases. This CDR3 contains 16 residues. V dropped 4 bases and J dropped 0; count of bases not matched to a gene: 8. Germline V gene sequence: CDR1 SGHDT, CDR2 YYEEEE. CDR3 residues: CASSITGGTLNTEAFF. In DNA form, the CDR3 reads TGTGCCAGCAGCATTACAGGGGGTACACTGAACACTGAAGCTTTCTTT.

This chain links TRBV5-1 with TRBJ2-2, with 9 bases identical to TRBD1. Germline values: CDR1 SGHRS, CDR2 YFSETQ. The V gene end was trimmed by 5 bases and the J gene end by 4 bases; junction bases not matched to a gene: 3. This CDR3 comprises 14 residues. CDR3 sequence: CASRQGASTGELFF. In DNA, the CDR3 is TGCGCCAGCAGACAGGGGGCGAGCACCGGGGAGCTGTTTTTT.

V is TRBV2 and J is TRBJ1-1; the match to TRBD1 covers 8 bases. This CDR3 is built from 15 residues. V lost 5 bases, J lost 3 bases, and 8 bases stayed unmatched. Germline CDR1 is SNHLY and CDR2 is FYNNEI. CDR3 in DNA: TGTGCCAGCAGTTTTGACAGGGGAGTTGACACTGAAGCTTTCTTT. Translating it yields CASSFDRGVDTEAFF.

The V call is TRBV27, the J call TRBJ1-5, with 8 bases fitting TRBD1. CDR1 is MNHEY, CDR2 SMNVEV, per germline (reference sequence). The CDR3 has 14 residues. V lost 3 bases and J lost 6; bases outside the gene matches: 4. The CDR3 sequence: CASSFHRGTQPQHF. As DNA, the CDR3 is TGTGCCAGCAGTTTTCACAGGGGGACTCAGCCCCAGCATTTT.

The chain couples TRBV24-1 to TRBJ1-5; D remains unclear. The germline V gene has CDR1 KGHDR and CDR2 SFDVKD. The V end was cut by 5 bases, the J end by 4 bases, with 11 bases between. The CDR3 consists of 14 residues. The CDR3 coding sequence is TGTGCCACCAGTGGAGATACTCAAAATCAGCCCCAGCATTTT. Protein: CATSGDTQNQPQHF.

The chain combines TRBV10-3 with TRBJ2-1, with D unclear. V was cut by 2 bases and J by 2 bases, with 7 bases left in between. Germline lookup yields CDR1 ENHRY and CDR2 SYGVKD. The CDR3 runs 14 residues. The DNA for the CDR3 is TGTGCCATCAGTGAGCGGCTAGCCTACAATGAGCAGTTCTTC. This gives the protein CAISERLAYNEQFF.

The chain carries TRBV27 and TRBJ1-1; 7 bases align to TRBD1. V lost 2 bases to trimming and J lost 7 bases; unmatched junction nucleotides: 13. The CDR3 runs to 16 residues. The germline V gene encodes CDR1 MNHEY and CDR2 SMNVEV (reference sequence). Written as DNA, the CDR3 is TGTGCCAGCAGTTTACAGGGGGTGGGGGTAGGTCGTGAAGCTTTCTTT. Protein: CASSLQGVGVGREAFF.

The chain combines TRBV27 with TRBJ2-7; 10 positions match TRBD1. The CDR3 contains 14 residues. With 7 bases clipped from V and 4 bases from J, the junction kept 7 bases outside the gene matches. Germline loops: CDR1 MNHEY, CDR2 SMNVEV (reference sequence). In nucleotides, the CDR3 is TGTGCCAGCACCCGGACAGGGGGAAGTTACGAGCAGTACTTC. It codes for CASTRTGGSYEQYF.

The rearrangement links TRBV7-6 to TRBJ2-1, with TRBD2 identical over 7 bases. The CDR3 is 17 amino acids. Trimming cost V 7 bases and J 7 bases; bases outside gene matches: 19. The germline CDR1 and CDR2 sequences are SGHVS and FNYEAQ. CDR3 amino acids: CASTILPPGGMGNEQFF. CDR3 nucleotides: TGTGCCAGCACCATCTTACCCCCGGGGGGAATGGGTAATGAGCAGTTCTTC.

This clone was counted a few times. The rearrangement uses TRBV20-1 and TRBJ1-6, with TRBD1 identical over 9 bases. Germline loops: CDR1 DFQATT, CDR2 SNEGSKA (reference sequence). The CDR3 is 15 amino acids. V dropped 3 bases and J dropped 9; count of bases not matched to a gene: 9. CDR3 sequence: CSASRGQGTGSPLHF. CDR3 DNA sequence: TGCAGTGCTAGTAGGGGACAGGGTACTGGTTCACCCCTCCACTTT.

This clone was detected only a few times. This chain uses TRBV19 with TRBJ1-1; 10 bases match TRBD1. Germline trimming cut 5 bases from V and 3 bases from J; bases unmatched to any gene: 3. The CDR3 loop spans 14 amino acids. Germline V lookup: CDR1 LNHDA, CDR2 SQIVND (reference sequence). DNA for the CDR3: TGTGCCAGTAGTGCCGGGACAGGGGACACTGAAGCTTTCTTT. Amino acids: CASSAGTGDTEAFF.

This chain links TRBV19 with TRBJ2-1, with TRBD2 matching 14 bases. With 6 bases clipped from V and 8 bases from J, the junction kept 9 bases outside the gene matches. Germline lookup yields CDR1 LNHDA and CDR2 SQIVND (reference sequence). This CDR3 has 16 amino acids. The CDR3 DNA sequence: TGTGCCAGTAGAGAATCGGGACTAGCGGGGGCGGATGAGCAGTTCTTC. Translated: CASRESGLAGADEQFF. The whole variable domain, remainder taken from reference TRBV19 and TRBJ2-1, is DGGITQSPKYLFRKEGQNVTLSCEQNLNHDAMYWYRQDPGQGLRLIYYSQIVNDFQKGDIAEGYSVSREKKESFPLTVTSAQKNPTAFYLCASRESGLAGADEQFFGPGTRLTVL.

This clone has a handful of counts. The genes are TRBV2 and TRBJ1-6; maybe TRBD1 (6 bases). The germline V gene has CDR1 SNHLY and CDR2 FYNNEI. V was shortened by 7 bases and J by 9 bases, with 19 bases between the two germline ends. The CDR3 contains 15 residues. The DNA of the CDR3 is TGTGCCAGCACCCCAACCCAGGGAGGGGGTTCACCCCTCCACTTT. Amino acid sequence: CASTPTQGGGSPLHF.

The chain employs TRBV10-3 and TRBJ1-1; TRBD1 agrees at 8 bases. CDR1 and CDR2 (germline): ENHRY, SYGVKD. This CDR3 is 15 amino acids long. V lost 1 base, J lost 1 base, and 2 bases stayed unmatched. The CDR3 spells CAISEWTGPNTEAFF. In DNA, the CDR3 is TGTGCCATCAGTGAGTGGACAGGGCCGAACACTGAAGCTTTCTTT.

This clone was picked up a small number of times. The DNA for the CDR3 is TGTGCCAGCAGCGTAGCCGGGACAGGGCAGGGGACCCAGTACTTC. It codes for CASSVAGTGQGTQYF. V is TRBV9 and J is TRBJ2-5, with TRBD1 matching over 9 bases. This CDR3 contains 15 residues. The V and J ends lost 0 bases and 7 bases, in that order; junction bases with no gene match: 7. CDR1 and CDR2 from the germline V gene are SGDLS and YYNGEE. Filled out from reference TRBV9 and TRBJ2-5, the complete variable domain reads DSGVTQTPKHLITATGQRVTLRCSPRSGDLSVYWYQQSLDQGLQFLIQYYNGEERAKGNILERFSAQQFPDLHSELNLSSLELGDSALYFCASSVAGTGQGTQYFGPGTRLLVL.

This clone showed up many times. The V call is TRBV19, the J call TRBJ1-1, with unresolved D. Trimming left V 7 bases short and J 3 bases short, with 12 bases between. The CDR3 is made up of 13 amino acids. CDR1 is LNHDA, CDR2 SQIVND, per germline (reference sequence). The CDR3: CASKSGLDTEAFF. CDR3 sequence (DNA): TGTGCCAGTAAATCCGGGTTGGACACTGAAGCTTTCTTT.

The rearrangement links TRBV30 to TRBJ2-7; maybe TRBD2 (6 bases). The germline V gene has CDR1 GTSNPN and CDR2 SVGIG (reference sequence). V was clipped by 0 bases and J by 7 bases, with 13 bases between them. This CDR3 spans 13 amino acids. This CDR3 is CAWSVPGVKEQYV. CDR3 coding DNA: TGTGCCTGGAGTGTACCGGGGGTGAAAGAGCAGTACGTC.

The chain uses TRBV9 and TRBJ2-5, with D possibly TRBD1 on 7 matching bases. The germline V and J ends were trimmed by 0 bases and 6 bases, with 12 bases remaining between them. Per germline, CDR1 SGDLS and CDR2 YYNGEE. This CDR3 is 14 amino acids long. The CDR3, as DNA: TGTGCCAGCAGCGTAGGGCAGGGGGGAAAGACCCAGTACTTC. It specifies CASSVGQGGKTQYF. The variable domain in full, completed from reference TRBV9 and TRBJ2-5, reads DSGVTQTPKHLITATGQRVTLRCSPRSGDLSVYWYQQSLDQGLQFLIQYYNGEERAKGNILERFSAQQFPDLHSELNLSSLELGDSALYFCASSVGQGGKTQYFGPGTRLLVL.

Worth noting for this clone: Other nucleotide sequences in the sample specify the same CDR3. The chain couples TRBV7-2 to TRBJ1-2; D possibly corresponds to TRBD1 (5 bases). Per the germline V gene, CDR1 is SGHTA and CDR2 is FQGNSA. This CDR3 has 13 amino acids. V lost 1 base, J lost 5 bases, and 8 bases lay in between. This CDR3 reads CASSLGRGYGYTF. Written as DNA, the CDR3 is TGTGCCAGCAGCTTAGGGCGGGGGTATGGCTACACCTTC.

The V and J genes are TRBV7-9 and TRBJ1-3; 7 nucleotides align to TRBD1. Germline V gene data show CDR1 as SEHNR and CDR2 as FQNEAQ (reference sequence). Trimming at V came to 4 bases and at J to 3 bases, leaving 6 bases not matched to a gene. CDR3 length: 15 amino acids. The CDR3 region is CASSSTGSIGNTIYF. Written as DNA, the CDR3 is TGTGCCAGCAGCTCGACAGGGTCGATTGGAAACACCATATATTTT.

This chain uses TRBV6-1 with TRBJ2-5, with no clear D. Germline-derived CDR1 and CDR2 are MNHNS and SASEGT. Trimming took off 1 base at V and 1 base at J, with 4 bases between the two ends. The CDR3 loop spans 13 amino acids. DNA of the CDR3: TGTGCCAGCAGTGAAGGGCCCCAAGAGACCCAGTACTTC. Translating it yields CASSEGPQETQYF.

CDR3 region: CASSTQPGQSTDTQYF. CDR3 DNA: TGCGCCAGCAGCACTCAGCCGGGACAGTCCACAGATACGCAGTATTTT. The chain is built from TRBV4-3 and TRBJ2-3, with 7 bases matching TRBD1. V was pared by 5 bases and J by 2 bases, with 10 bases of the junction left unmatched. CDR3 length: 16 amino acids. Germline CDR1 is LGHNA and CDR2 is YSLEER.

The chain couples TRBV9 to TRBJ2-2; D may be TRBD1 (5 bases). The V gene's germline CDR1 is SGDLS and CDR2 YYNGEE. The germline V and J ends were trimmed by 4 bases and 0 bases, with 13 bases remaining between them. CDR3 length equals 16 residues. The CDR3 here is CASSPLGASNTGELFF. CDR3 in DNA: TGTGCCAGCAGCCCCCTAGGGGCTTCGAACACCGGGGAGCTGTTTTTT.

The chain has TRBV14 and TRBJ2-7, with 10 bases lining up with TRBD2. Trimming cost V 3 bases and J 5 bases; bases outside gene matches: 4. Germline V gives CDR1 SGHDN, CDR2 FVKESK. This CDR3 is 14 amino acids long. The CDR3, as DNA: TGTGCCAGCAGCCACCTAGCGGGAGAACACGAGCAGTACTTC. Encoded protein: CASSHLAGEHEQYF.

The rearrangement joins TRBV6-5 to TRBJ2-3, with D unresolved. Trimming stripped 6 bases from V and 2 bases from J, with 12 bases between. The CDR3 contains 14 residues. Germline CDR1 reads MNHEY; CDR2 reads SVGAGI. The CDR3 DNA reads TGTGCCAGCAGCACCACGCGGTACACAGATACGCAGTATTTT. This sequence encodes CASSTTRYTDTQYF.

The V gene is TRBV27, the J gene TRBJ2-3, with 7 bases aligning to TRBD2. The CDR3 is 14 amino acids. Germline trimming cut 3 bases from V and 4 bases from J; bases unmatched to any gene: 4. The germline gives CDR1 MNHEY, CDR2 SMNVEV (reference sequence). In DNA, the CDR3 is TGTGCCAGCAGTTTTAGACTAGCCGCAGATACGCAGTATTTT. Amino acids: CASSFRLAADTQYF.

The J gene is TRBJ2-2, the V gene TRBV5-4, with D tentatively TRBD1 (6 bases). Germline CDR1 and CDR2: SGHNT and YYREEE (reference sequence). Trimming pared 5 bases from V and 4 bases from J, leaving 12 bases between. The CDR3 is 14 amino acids. The CDR3 DNA is TGTGCCAGCAGAGCCGGGACATTCACCGGGGAGCTGTTTTTT. Amino acid sequence: CASRAGTFTGELFF.

The chain links TRBV9 to TRBJ1-4; 8 nucleotides match TRBD1. V was clipped by 4 bases and J by 4 bases; unmatched bases: 3. The CDR3 has 14 residues. Per the germline V gene, CDR1 is SGDLS and CDR2 is YYNGEE. The CDR3 nucleotides read TGTGCCAGCAGCCCCACAGGGGGTAATGAAAAACTGTTTTTT. Its translation is CASSPTGGNEKLFF. Variable domain in full (rest from reference TRBV9 and TRBJ1-4): DSGVTQTPKHLITATGQRVTLRCSPRSGDLSVYWYQQSLDQGLQFLIQYYNGEERAKGNILERFSAQQFPDLHSELNLSSLELGDSALYFCASSPTGGNEKLFFGSGTQLSVL.